This TCR beta chain was profiled in a study of graft-versus-host responses after intestinal transplantation. Turning to the study itself: Induction using anti-thymocyte globulin, followed by tacrolimus and steroids for about three years, was given to all recipients.

Assay: immunoSEQ multiplex PCR; the TCRdb copy retains only in-frame clones and omits some. The data contain 15,000 to 20,000 clones, over 35% of them seen just once; the ten biggest clones take up about 0.95%. The ends lost 6 bases at V and 0 bases at J; junction bases unmatched: 7. This CDR3 has 15 residues. CDR1 is MNHEY, CDR2 SMNVEV, per germline (reference sequence). This clone was seen a few times. The receptor's source is a human patient who received an intestinal transplant. The sample here was alloreactive CD4+ T cells from a mixed lymphocyte reaction culture, taken before intestinal transplant. Noted subset: CFSE-low proliferating T cells sorted from roughly 6-day pre-transplant mixed lymphocyte reaction (GvH or HvG direction). The chain recombines TRBV27 with TRBJ1-2; TRBD1 agrees at 7 bases. The DNA for the CDR3 is TGTGCCAGCAGAGCCGGGACAGCTTCTAACTATGGCTACACCTTC. Translated, it gives CASRAGTASNYGYTF.